These 32 T cell receptor beta chains were sequenced from one sample in a study of CD8+ T cells in alopecia areata. Treatment here: oral pan-JAK inhibitor, 5-10 mg twice daily. RNA was isolated and reverse transcribed to cDNA, the sequencing template. The method was immunoSEQ multiplex PCR; TCRdb's version includes in-frame clones alone and lacks a portion of them. In the table there are fewer than 250,000 clones, more than 55% of which are singletons. Sequencing was performed on CD4+ T cells sorted from blood, taken around week 50, from a patient treated with tofacitinib. The receptor set was obtained from a human donor with alopecia areata.

CDR3 sequence: CASSLLTDTQYF. Written as DNA, the CDR3 is TGTGCCAGCAGCTTGCTCACAGATACGCAGTATTTT. The chain employs TRBV5-6 and TRBJ2-3; D not certain. Germline V lookup: CDR1 SGHDT, CDR2 YYEEEE. Trimming left V 1 base short and J 2 bases short, with 2 bases between. The CDR3 runs to 12 residues.

The V and J genes are TRBV14 and TRBJ2-4; TRBD1 is a possible D gene (5 bases). This CDR3 is built from 14 residues. Germline V CDR1 and CDR2: SGHDN, FVKESK. V gave up 2 bases and J gave up 8 bases, with 13 bases separating them. The CDR3 loop is CASSQQGLGYIQYF. Here the CDR3 DNA reads TGTGCCAGCAGCCAACAGGGTCTGGGGTACATTCAGTACTTC.

This clone was seen only once. The CDR3 nucleotides are TGTGCCTGGTCTCCGGGACAGGCGCGGCAGCCCCAGCATTTT. This gives the protein CAWSPGQARQPQHF. V gene TRBV30 combines with J gene TRBJ1-5; 8 positions agree with TRBD1. Germline CDR1 and CDR2: GTSNPN and SVGIG (reference sequence). The trim removed 5 bases at V and 7 bases at J, leaving 10 bases unmatched. The CDR3 is 14 residues long.

J is TRBJ1-1 and V is TRBV6-5; tentatively, D is TRBD1 (6 bases). CDR3 length: 13 residues. V shed 5 bases and J shed 2 bases, with 9 bases lying between them. Germline CDR1 and CDR2: MNHEY and SVGAGI. The CDR3 region is CASSDRFNTEAFF. The CDR3 bases are TGTGCCAGCAGTGACAGGTTCAACACTGAAGCTTTCTTT.

The J gene is TRBJ1-1, the V gene TRBV4-1; D gene ambiguous. The length of the CDR3 is 13 residues. Looked up from germline, CDR1 is MGHRA and CDR2 is YSYEKL. Trimming pared 4 bases from V and 4 bases from J, leaving 10 bases between. This chain's CDR3 is CASSLFGPTEAFF. In nucleotides, the CDR3 is TGCGCCAGCAGCCTTTTCGGACCCACTGAAGCTTTCTTT.

The J gene is TRBJ1-6, the V gene TRBV30; D unresolved. The V gene's germline CDR1 is GTSNPN and CDR2 SVGIG (reference sequence). The CDR3 covers 13 residues. V dropped 2 bases and J dropped 10 bases, with 12 bases sitting between them. CDR3 DNA: TGTGCCTGGAGTCCAAGGGTGGAATCACCCCTCCACTTT. Translating gives CAWSPRVESPLHF. The entire variable domain, with the rest obtained from reference TRBV30 and TRBJ1-6, is as follows: SQTIHQWPATLVQPVGSPLSLECTVEGTSNPNLYWYRQAAGRGLQLLFYSVGIGQISSEVPQNLSASRPQDRQFILSSKKLLLSDSGFYLCAWSPRVESPLHFGNGTRLTVT.

The gene calls are TRBV29-1 and TRBJ1-1, with a possible D match to TRBD1 (6 bases). The CDR3 loop spans 14 amino acids. The germline V gene has CDR1 SQVTM and CDR2 ANQGSEA. Deletions cut 8 bases from V and 7 bases from J, with 23 bases between. CDR3 coding DNA: TGCAGCACTTGGGGGGGCTCCCCGGGCGGTGAAGCTTTCTTT. Translation gives CSTWGGSPGGEAFF.

The chain combines TRBV4-3 with TRBJ2-2; D unresolved. Germline loops: CDR1 LGHNA, CDR2 YSLEER. V lost 0 bases to trimming and J lost 0 bases, with 5 bases between them. This CDR3 spans 15 amino acids. DNA for the CDR3: TGCGCCAGCAGCCAAGAGGTGTCGAACACCGGGGAGCTGTTTTTT. This sequence encodes CASSQEVSNTGELFF.

The J gene is TRBJ2-1, the V gene TRBV5-6; D uncertain. The V gene's germline CDR1 is SGHDT and CDR2 YYEEEE. V dropped 4 bases and J dropped 6 bases, with 8 bases sitting between them. This CDR3 region has 12 residues. CDR3 in amino acids: CASSPVANEQFF. Here the CDR3 DNA reads TGTGCCAGCAGCCCAGTGGCCAATGAGCAGTTCTTC.

The chain uses TRBV28 and TRBJ1-2; D is unclear. Trimming left V 2 bases short and J 2 bases short, with 9 bases between. The germline V gene has CDR1 MDHEN and CDR2 SYDVKM. This CDR3 spans 14 amino acids. CDR3 loop: CASSLAPKNYGYTF. Written as DNA, the CDR3 is TGTGCCAGCAGTTTAGCTCCCAAGAACTATGGCTACACCTTC.

The CDR3 loop reads CASSPEGPGANVLTF. For the CDR3, the DNA is TGTGCCAGCTCACCAGAAGGGCCTGGGGCCAACGTCCTGACTTTC. This chain joins TRBV18 and TRBJ2-6; D uncertain. V dropped 2 bases and J dropped 2 bases, with 7 bases sitting between them. This CDR3 contains 15 residues. Looked up from germline, CDR1 is KGHSH and CDR2 is LQKENI.

The V call is TRBV30, the J call TRBJ2-4, with 13 bases identical to TRBD2. The CDR3 covers 13 residues. V lost 8 bases, J lost 6 bases, and 4 bases stayed unmatched. CDR1 GTSNPN and CDR2 SVGIG come from the germline V gene (reference sequence). Here the CDR3 reads CATSGGAGNIQYF. The CDR3 bases are TGTGCCACTAGCGGGGGGGCAGGAAACATTCAGTACTTC.

This chain links TRBV5-1 with TRBJ2-5; the D gene could be TRBD1 or TRBD2 (5 bases each). The CDR3 spans 13 residues. Germline V gene data show CDR1 as SGHRS and CDR2 as YFSETQ. V gave up 0 bases and J gave up 5 bases, with 8 bases separating them. CDR3 bases: TGCGCCAGCAGCTTGGCCAGGGAGGAGACCCAGTACTTC. Residues: CASSLAREETQYF.

The V gene is TRBV25-1, the J gene TRBJ1-6; no reliable D call. CDR1 and CDR2 from the germline V gene are MGHDK and SYGVNS. This CDR3 region has 14 residues. Trimming cost V 4 bases and J 6 bases, with 10 bases left between them. The CDR3 region has the DNA TGTGCCAGCAGTGTTCCGGGGAGTAATTCACCCCTCCACTTT. This codes for CASSVPGSNSPLHF.

V usage is TRBV7-3 and J usage is TRBJ2-1; tentative D call: TRBD2 (6 bases). The germline V and J ends were trimmed by 5 bases and 0 bases, with 11 bases remaining between them. CDR1 is SGHTA, CDR2 FQGTGA, per germline. The CDR3 consists of 15 residues. The DNA for the CDR3 is TGTGCCAGCAGCCCGGGAGACACCTCCTACAATGAGCAGTTCTTC. Translated: CASSPGDTSYNEQFF.

A word on this clone: In the same sample, other DNA sequences code for this CDR3. The chain employs TRBV30 and TRBJ1-1, with D maybe TRBD1 (5 bases). The CDR3 is made up of 13 amino acids. Germline V gene sequence: CDR1 GTSNPN, CDR2 SVGIG (reference sequence). The ends were cut back, 0 bases at V and 5 bases at J, with 10 bases in the middle. The CDR3 protein is CAWSVRGGTEAFF. CDR3 nucleotides: TGTGCCTGGAGTGTACGTGGGGGGACTGAAGCTTTCTTT.

This chain joins TRBV5-4 and TRBJ1-2; TRBD1 is a possible D gene (5 bases). Germline CDR1 reads SGHNT; CDR2 reads YYREEE (reference sequence). With 5 bases removed from V and 5 bases from J, the gap between germline ends came to 13 bases. This CDR3 region has 13 residues. Written as DNA, the CDR3 is TGTGCCAGCAGTCGTAGTGGGGGATATGGCTACACCTTC. It specifies CASSRSGGYGYTF.

The chain has TRBV9 and TRBJ2-1, with D perhaps matching TRBD2 (6 bases). Trimming left V 4 bases short and J 9 bases short, with 14 bases between. CDR3 length: 13 amino acids. The germline gives CDR1 SGDLS, CDR2 YYNGEE. The CDR3 region is CASSPVGGAEQFF. The DNA of the CDR3 is TGTGCCAGCAGCCCAGTGGGAGGCGCTGAGCAGTTCTTC.

The rearrangement joins TRBV2 to TRBJ2-6; D call uncertain. Trimming removed 3 bases from V and 0 bases from J, with 3 bases in between. Germline V gene sequence: CDR1 SNHLY, CDR2 FYNNEI. The CDR3 sequence is 14 residues long. In DNA form, the CDR3 reads TGTGCCAGCAGTGACCACTCTGGGGCCAACGTCCTGACTTTC. Encoded protein: CASSDHSGANVLTF. The full variable domain, its missing parts supplied by reference TRBV2 and TRBJ2-6, is EPEVTQTPSHQVTQMGQEVILRCVPISNHLYFYWYRQILGQKVEFLVSFYNNEISEKSEIFDDQFSVERPDGSNFTLKIRSTKLEDSAMYFCASSDHSGANVLTFGAGSRLTVL.

In nucleotides, the CDR3 is TGTGCCAGCAGCCCGTACAGGGTTAACACTGAAGCTTTCTTT. Translating it yields CASSPYRVNTEAFF. The J gene is TRBJ1-1, the V gene TRBV7-2; D perhaps matches TRBD1 (6 bases). V lost 5 bases, J lost 2 bases, and 12 bases lay in between. Germline V CDR1 and CDR2: SGHTA, FQGNSA. The CDR3 is made up of 14 amino acids.

This clone was recorded only once. The V call is TRBV29-1, the J call TRBJ2-6; 7 bases match TRBD1. This CDR3 is built from 12 residues. Losses at the gene ends were 7 bases for V and 10 bases for J; bases not matched to a gene: 7. Germline assignment: CDR1 SQVTM and CDR2 ANQGSEA. CDR3: CSAKDRPNVLTF. In nucleotides, the CDR3 is TGCAGCGCTAAGGACAGGCCGAACGTCCTGACTTTC.

The V gene is TRBV15, the J gene TRBJ2-4; D is perhaps TRBD1 (5 bases). CDR3 size: 16 residues. Per germline, CDR1 LNHNV and CDR2 YYDKDF (reference sequence). Trimming took off 5 bases at V and 3 bases at J, with 17 bases between the two ends. The CDR3 nucleotides are TGTGCCACCAGCCGTACGCAGGGTTGGATCAAAAACATTCAGTACTTC. Its protein product is CATSRTQGWIKNIQYF.

Concerning this clone itself: One junction end does not reproduce the germline sequence, and a read error may be involved. The chain recombines TRBV29-1 with TRBJ2-3; the D is unclear. CDR1 SQVTM and CDR2 ANQGSEA come from the germline V gene. The length of the CDR3 is 13 residues. The CDR3 DNA reads TGCAGCGTCGAAGCCCTATCTAGTGGTATTCAGTATTTT. Amino acid sequence: CSVEALSSGIQYF.

This clone was seen only a few times. V is TRBV29-1 and J is TRBJ2-3, with D perhaps given as TRBD1 or TRBD2 (6 bases each). Trimming pared 6 bases from V and 1 base from J, leaving 14 bases between. This CDR3 region has 14 residues. Looked up from germline, CDR1 is SQVTM and CDR2 is ANQGSEA. The CDR3, as DNA: TGCAGCGTGACAGGAGGAGGGCGCACAGATACGCAGTATTTT. This encodes CSVTGGGRTDTQYF.

This clone was picked up a small number of times. The V gene is TRBV6-6, the J gene TRBJ2-7, with D unresolved. In germline, CDR1 is MNHNY, CDR2 SVGAGI (reference sequence). This CDR3 region has 13 residues. Trimming pared 6 bases from V and 0 bases from J, leaving 9 bases between. CDR3 DNA: TGTGCCAGCAGGGACGGCTTCTCCTACGAGCAGTACTTC. Its protein is CASRDGFSYEQYF.

The chain joins TRBV10-3 to TRBJ1-1; D uncertain. This CDR3 contains 13 residues. V lost 6 bases to trimming and J lost 7 bases, with 15 bases between them. Germline-derived CDR1 and CDR2 are ENHRY and SYGVKD. The CDR3 DNA is TGTGCCATCAGCGACGAACCGGGAGTTGAAGCTTTCTTT. Encoded protein: CAISDEPGVEAFF.

V gene TRBV5-6 combines with J gene TRBJ2-3; D possibly matches TRBD1 or TRBD2 (6 bases each). V was clipped by 2 bases and J by 2 bases, with 24 bases between them. Germline V gene lookup returns CDR1 SGHDT and CDR2 YYEEEE. This CDR3 has 19 amino acids. CDR3 sequence: CASSLLGSLYGGDTDTQYF. Written as DNA, the CDR3 is TGTGCCAGCAGCTTATTGGGGTCTTTATACGGGGGCGACACAGATACGCAGTATTTT.

The chain employs TRBV19 and TRBJ2-3, with D maybe TRBD1 (5 bases). This CDR3 spans 14 amino acids. The V end lost 3 bases, the J end lost 1 base, and 8 bases lay between the germline ends. Germline V gene lookup returns CDR1 LNHDA and CDR2 SQIVND (reference sequence). The CDR3 nucleotides are TGTGCCAGTAGTATCGCAGGGCGCACAGATACGCAGTATTTT. Its translation: CASSIAGRTDTQYF.

The rearrangement joins TRBV14 to TRBJ2-7; possibly TRBD1 for D (6 bases). The germline gives CDR1 SGHDN, CDR2 FVKESK. Trimming took off 3 bases at V and 1 base at J, with 7 bases between the two ends. The length of the CDR3 is 13 residues. In DNA form, the CDR3 reads TGTGCCAGCAGCCAGGACAGTTCCTACGAGCAGTACTTC. Protein sequence: CASSQDSSYEQYF. The full variable domain, its missing parts supplied by reference TRBV14 and TRBJ2-7, is EAGVTQFPSHSVIEKGQTVTLRCDPISGHDNLYWYRRVMGKEIKFLLHFVKESKQDESGMPNNRFLAERTGGTYSTLKVQPAELEDSGVYFCASSQDSSYEQYFGPGTRLTVT.

This clone was seen once. The rearrangement joins TRBV30 to TRBJ1-4; possibly TRBD1 for D (5 bases). V was cut by 2 bases and J by 8 bases, with 9 bases left in between. This CDR3 has 12 residues. CDR1 is GTSNPN, CDR2 SVGIG, per germline (reference sequence). The CDR3 is CAWSPRGEKLFF. The CDR3 DNA follows: TGTGCCTGGAGTCCCCGGGGGGAAAAACTGTTTTTT.

This chain joins TRBV19 and TRBJ2-1; no clear D gene. V was trimmed by 2 bases and J by 9 bases, leaving 8 bases between them. Germline V gene lookup returns CDR1 LNHDA and CDR2 SQIVND (reference sequence). The CDR3 length is 12 residues. DNA for the CDR3: TGTGCCAGTAGTATAAGTTGGGGTGAGCAGTTCTTC. It specifies CASSISWGEQFF.

V gene TRBV2 combines with J gene TRBJ1-1; D perhaps matches TRBD1 (6 bases). The length of the CDR3 is 13 residues. CDR1 SNHLY and CDR2 FYNNEI come from the germline V gene. Deletions cut 6 bases from V and 1 base from J, with 9 bases between. The CDR3 loop reads CASRVTGNTEAFF. CDR3 DNA: TGTGCCAGCAGGGTGACAGGGAACACTGAAGCTTTCTTT.